The text below deals with one TCR beta chain. The sample originates from a study of blood T cell repertoires in COVID-19. Across the study: Samples came from the United States, Italy and Spain, spanning acute and convalescent COVID-19.

Germline CDR1 SGHRS, CDR2 YFSETQ. The V and J ends lost 5 bases and 0 bases respectively, with 15 bases between them. There are 15 residues in the CDR3. Sequenced by immunoSEQ multiplex PCR; TCRdb stores in-frame clones only, minus some. This sample has about 190,000 clones, with less than 85% found just once. This TCR was recovered from a woman aged 45-65 years with acute or convalescent COVID-19. This sequence joins TRBV5-1 and TRBJ2-7; TRBD2 might be the D (6 bases). Material for sequencing was peripheral blood. CDR3 amino acids: CASSVAGSSSYEQYF. The CDR3 region has the DNA TGCGCCAGCAGTGTGGCGGGATCAAGCTCCTACGAGCAGTACTTC.